This T cell receptor (beta chain) was found in a study of T-cell reconstitution after alpha-beta-depleted transplantation in children. General observations from the study: Alpha-beta T cells about two months after transplant reportedly derived from several hundred expanded graft clones. Newly made T cells mostly supplied T-cell counts and diversity one year after transplant. Some patients owed their high day-60 TCRbeta diversity to surviving recipient T cells and thymic progenitors.

This clonotype showed up many times. What it recognizes is unknown. Unique molecular identifiers were incorporated into the prepared TCRbeta library. TCRdb ran MiXCR on the PCR reads and lists one entry per CDR3 protein. The sample includes 280,000 or so distinct CDR3 sequences, around 10% of them seen just once. This material consisted of peripheral blood, taken 180 days after TCRalphabeta/CD19-depleted stem cell transplant. The origin of this receptor is a male patient under 10 years old who had a stem cell transplant for chronic granulomatous disease, so the T cells may come from the graft donor.

The CDR3 protein is CASSEQVTDTQYF. As DNA, the CDR3 is TGTGCCAGCAGCGAACAGGTCACAGATACGCAGTATTTT. This rearrangement joins TRBV7-3 to TRBJ2-3, with a possible D match to TRBD1 (5 bases). This CDR3 comprises 13 residues. In germline, CDR1 is SGHTA, CDR2 FQGTGA. Trimming left V 5 bases short and J 2 bases short, with 8 bases between.